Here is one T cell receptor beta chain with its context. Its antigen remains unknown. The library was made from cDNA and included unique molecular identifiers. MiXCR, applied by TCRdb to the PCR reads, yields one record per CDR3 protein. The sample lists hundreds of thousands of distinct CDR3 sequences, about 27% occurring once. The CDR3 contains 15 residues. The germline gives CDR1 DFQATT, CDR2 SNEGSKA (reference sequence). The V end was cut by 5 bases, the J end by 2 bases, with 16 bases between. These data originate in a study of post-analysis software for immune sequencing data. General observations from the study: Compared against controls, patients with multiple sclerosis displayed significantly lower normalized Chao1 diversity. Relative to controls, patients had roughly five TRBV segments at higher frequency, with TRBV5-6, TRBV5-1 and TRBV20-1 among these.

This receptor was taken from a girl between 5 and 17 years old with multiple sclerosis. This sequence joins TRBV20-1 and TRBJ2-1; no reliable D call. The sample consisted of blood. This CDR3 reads CSAQSGRNPYNEQFF. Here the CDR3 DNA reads TGCAGTGCTCAGTCCGGCAGGAACCCCTACAATGAGCAGTTCTTC.